The 28 T cell receptor beta chains given below trace back to one sample, sequenced in a study of blood T cell repertoires in COVID-19. Clones were sequenced by immunoSEQ multiplex PCR, and TCRdb holds only the in-frame ones, with some missing. The data contain some 390,000 clones, around 87% of them singletons. Sequencing was done on a sample of peripheral blood. These receptors were obtained from an older woman with COVID-19, enrolled during active disease.

The chain uses TRBV9 and TRBJ2-7, with no clear D. Germline lookup yields CDR1 SGDLS and CDR2 YYNGEE. The CDR3 has 11 residues. The V gene lost 2 bases and the J gene lost 2 bases, with 2 bases spanning the gap. The CDR3 region has the DNA TGTGCCAGCAGCGTTACCTACGAGCAGTACTTC. It specifies CASSVTYEQYF.

This rearrangement joins TRBV6-5 to TRBJ2-5, with 8 bases identical to TRBD1. Losses at the gene ends were 6 bases for V and 1 base for J; bases not matched to a gene: 4. From germline, CDR1 is MNHEY and CDR2 SVGAGI. CDR3 length: 14 residues. The CDR3, as DNA: TGTGCCAGCAGGGGCAGGGGGCTCCAAGAGACCCAGTACTTC. This encodes CASRGRGLQETQYF.

The chain recombines TRBV18 with TRBJ2-5; TRBD1 agrees at 10 bases. Germline V gives CDR1 KGHSH, CDR2 LQKENI. J was trimmed by 4 bases and V by 1 base; bases with no gene match: 3. The CDR3 has 15 amino acids. DNA for the CDR3: TGTGCCAGCTCACCACTGGGACAGGGGAGAGAGACCCAGTACTTC. Residues: CASSPLGQGRETQYF. Together with reference TRBV18 and TRBJ2-5, the CDR3 gives the full variable domain: NAGVMQNPRHLVRRRGQEARLRCSPMKGHSHVYWYRQLPEEGLKFMVYLQKENIIDESGMPKERFSAEFPKEGPSILRIQQVVRGDSAAYFCASSPLGQGRETQYFGPGTRLLVL.

This chain links TRBV6-6 with TRBJ2-3, with TRBD2 matching over 7 bases. Germline V gene sequence: CDR1 MNHNY, CDR2 SVGAGI (reference sequence). With V trimmed by 2 bases and J by 5 bases, 4 bases remained unmatched. The CDR3 has 14 residues. CDR3: CASSYKAGQDTQYF. Here the CDR3 DNA reads TGTGCCAGCAGTTACAAAGCGGGGCAAGATACGCAGTATTTT.

DNA for the CDR3: TGTGCCAGCACCGGGACTACACCTACCCACGAGCAGTACTTC. Translated: CASTGTTPTHEQYF. V gene TRBV7-9 combines with J gene TRBJ2-7; 7 bases are a match to TRBD2. The V segment lost 7 bases and the J segment 5 bases; nucleotides outside the gene matches: 11. Germline V gives CDR1 SEHNR, CDR2 FQNEAQ (reference sequence). The CDR3 contains 14 residues.

This clone occurred a few times. The rearrangement joins TRBV29-1 to TRBJ1-1; 7 bases fit TRBD1. Germline lookup yields CDR1 SQVTM and CDR2 ANQGSEA. The CDR3 sequence is 10 residues long. V lost 6 bases, J lost 7 bases, and 2 bases stayed unmatched. CDR3 amino acids: CSVRDSEAFF. DNA of the CDR3: TGCAGCGTCCGGGACAGTGAAGCTTTCTTT.

CDR3: CASSPTGTPYEQYF. CDR3 DNA sequence: TGTGCCAGCAGCCCGACCGGGACACCCTACGAGCAGTACTTC. The chain links TRBV7-3 to TRBJ2-7; TRBD1 might be the D (6 bases). Looked up from germline, CDR1 is SGHTA and CDR2 is FQGTGA. Between the trimmed V and J ends, which lost 5 bases and 2 bases, there was a span of 13 bases. CDR3 size: 14 residues.

The chain joins TRBV14 to TRBJ2-5, with D unresolved. The CDR3 runs to 15 residues. Germline assignment: CDR1 SGHDN and CDR2 FVKESK. Trimming shortened V by 4 bases and J by 4 bases, and 16 bases separated the two germline ends. CDR3 sequence (DNA): TGTGCCAGCAGCCCGCAGTGGAACGCGGTAGAGACCCAGTACTTC. Translated, it gives CASSPQWNAVETQYF. The variable domain in full, with the rest retrieved from reference TRBV14 and TRBJ2-5, is EAGVTQFPSHSVIEKGQTVTLRCDPISGHDNLYWYRRVMGKEIKFLLHFVKESKQDESGMPNNRFLAERTGGTYSTLKVQPAELEDSGVYFCASSPQWNAVETQYFGPGTRLLVL.

The rearrangement links TRBV5-6 to TRBJ2-7; a possible D gene is TRBD2 (6 bases). Germline V lookup: CDR1 SGHDT, CDR2 YYEEEE. The CDR3 consists of 13 residues. The germline V and J ends were trimmed by 2 bases and 6 bases, with 12 bases remaining between them. The CDR3 coding sequence is TGTGCCAGCAGCTTAAACCGGGGGACCGAGCAGTACTTC. This gives the protein CASSLNRGTEQYF. The full variable domain, with the rest looked up from reference TRBV5-6 and TRBJ2-7, is DAGVTQSPTHLIKTRGQQVTLRCSPKSGHDTVSWYQQALGQGPQFIFQYYEEEERQRGNFPDRFSGHQFPNYSSELNVNALLLGDSALYLCASSLNRGTEQYFGPGTRLTVT.

The chain has TRBV5-1 and TRBJ2-7; 8 nucleotides agree with TRBD1. Trimming cost V 4 bases and J 6 bases; bases outside gene matches: 6. Germline V gene sequence: CDR1 SGHRS, CDR2 YFSETQ. The CDR3 covers 13 residues. CDR3: CASSTQTGVEQYF. The CDR3 DNA follows: TGCGCCAGCAGCACGCAGACAGGGGTCGAGCAGTACTTC.

The gene calls are TRBV19 and TRBJ1-1; weak D call: TRBD1 (5 bases). Germline assignment: CDR1 LNHDA and CDR2 SQIVND (reference sequence). Deletions cut 5 bases from V and 10 bases from J, with 20 bases between. The CDR3 is 14 residues long. In DNA form, the CDR3 reads TGTGCCAGTAGTCCCACCTGGGACGGGAGAGGAGCTTTCTTT. It translates to CASSPTWDGRGAFF.

This chain joins TRBV6-5 and TRBJ1-2, with 7 bases identical to TRBD1. The trim removed 0 bases at V and 0 bases at J, leaving 4 bases unmatched. Germline lookup yields CDR1 MNHEY and CDR2 SVGAGI. This CDR3 has 16 amino acids. CDR3 amino acids: CASSYSGDSPNYGYTF. The DNA for the CDR3 is TGTGCCAGCAGTTACTCCGGGGACAGCCCTAACTATGGCTACACCTTC.

This rearrangement joins TRBV5-6 to TRBJ1-4; 8 bases map to TRBD1. The CDR3 extends over 16 amino acids. CDR1 and CDR2 (germline): SGHDT, YYEEEE. V lost 5 bases and J lost 0; bases outside the gene matches: 6. The CDR3 DNA follows: TGTGCCAGCAGTTCAGGGGGCGCGGCAACTAATGAAAAACTGTTTTTT. This encodes CASSSGGAATNEKLFF.

V usage is TRBV11-3 and J usage is TRBJ2-2; weak D call: TRBD1 (5 bases). This CDR3 contains 14 residues. The germline V and J ends were trimmed by 1 base and 7 bases, with 10 bases remaining between them. Germline V lookup: CDR1 SGHNT, CDR2 YENEEA. In nucleotides, the CDR3 is TGTGCCAGCAGCTTAGGGCAGGGCGGCGGGGAGCTGTTTTTT. Translated: CASSLGQGGGELFF. Looking up the rest from reference TRBV11-3 and TRBJ2-2 gives the full variable domain: EAGVVQSPRYKIIEKKQPVAFWCNPISGHNTLYWYLQNLGQGPELLIRYENEEAVDDSQLPKDRFSAERLKGVDSTLKIQPAELGDSAVYLCASSLGQGGGELFFGEGSRLTVL.

The chain joins TRBV19 to TRBJ2-7, with 8 bases fitting TRBD2. CDR3 length: 15 amino acids. Germline CDR1 and CDR2: LNHDA and SQIVND (reference sequence). Trimming at V came to 3 bases and at J to 6 bases, leaving 10 bases not matched to a gene. The CDR3: CASSIGRGGLGEQYF. The CDR3 DNA sequence: TGTGCCAGTAGTATTGGTCGGGGGGGCCTTGGCGAGCAGTACTTC.

This clone was seen a single time. The chain employs TRBV2 and TRBJ1-4; 10 nucleotides agree with TRBD1. V lost 5 bases and J lost 4; bases outside the gene matches: 4. From germline, CDR1 is SNHLY and CDR2 FYNNEI. The CDR3 totals 15 residues. The CDR3 DNA follows: TGTGCCAGCAGTAGGGGGACAGGGGTTAATGAAAAACTGTTTTTT. Translating it yields CASSRGTGVNEKLFF.

CDR3 nucleotides: TGTGCCAGCAGCTCCCTCCGGGTCTCAGGGGAGACCCAGTACTTC. It specifies CASSSLRVSGETQYF. This chain joins TRBV7-9 and TRBJ2-5; a possible D gene is TRBD1 (5 bases). V dropped 4 bases and J dropped 5 bases, with 17 bases sitting between them. The germline gives CDR1 SEHNR, CDR2 FQNEAQ (reference sequence). The CDR3 sequence is 15 residues long.

The chain joins TRBV10-3 to TRBJ1-4; D gene uncertain. Germline V gene sequence: CDR1 ENHRY, CDR2 SYGVKD. The CDR3 loop spans 15 amino acids. Between the trimmed V and J ends, which lost 2 bases and 8 bases, there was a span of 15 bases. CDR3 in amino acids: CAISERGLGSEKLFF. The CDR3 coding sequence is TGTGCCATCAGTGAGCGAGGACTAGGCTCCGAAAAACTGTTTTTT.

Notes on this clone: Other DNA sequences in this specimen translate into the identical CDR3. The rearrangement uses TRBV12-3 or TRBV12-4 and TRBJ1-5; D is undetermined. The length of the CDR3 is 13 residues. V gave up 3 bases and J gave up 2 bases, with 5 bases separating them. CDR3 bases: TGTGCCAGCAGTTTTTCTGGCAATCAGCCCCAGCATTTT. The encoded protein is CASSFSGNQPQHF.

The chain uses TRBV7-6 and TRBJ1-3; TRBD1 matches 7 bases. CDR3 size: 15 residues. CDR1 is SGHVS and CDR2 is FNYEAQ in the germline V gene. With V trimmed by 5 bases and J by 3 bases, 7 bases remained unmatched. The CDR3 loop is CASSPPQGSGNTIYF. As DNA, the CDR3 is TGTGCCAGCAGCCCTCCACAGGGGAGTGGAAACACCATATATTTT.

The table lists this clone with a few counts. The chain joins TRBV2 to TRBJ1-5; D might be TRBD1 (5 bases). Germline CDR1 is SNHLY and CDR2 is FYNNEI. V lost 3 bases and J lost 6, with 6 bases in between. The CDR3 is 12 amino acids. The CDR3 DNA is TGTGCCAGCAGTGAGGGGGGTCAGCCCCAGCATTTT. Translation gives CASSEGGQPQHF.

The rearrangement joins TRBV4-2 to TRBJ2-7, with 12 bases lining up with TRBD2. The CDR3 loop spans 15 amino acids. In germline, CDR1 is LGHNA, CDR2 YNFKEQ. J lost 3 bases, V lost 4 bases, and 4 bases had no gene match. The CDR3 region is CASSLLAGGNYEQYF. DNA of the CDR3: TGTGCCAGCAGCCTCCTAGCGGGGGGGAACTACGAGCAGTACTTC.

The chain carries TRBV2 and TRBJ2-7; 8 bases agree with TRBD1. V was clipped by 6 bases and J by 4 bases; unmatched bases: 8. CDR1 SNHLY and CDR2 FYNNEI come from the germline V gene. This CDR3 is 14 amino acids long. The CDR3 sequence is CASRGTGVSYEQYF. For the CDR3, the DNA is TGTGCCAGCAGGGGGACAGGAGTATCATACGAGCAGTACTTC. Full variable domain (outside the CDR3, taken from reference TRBV2 and TRBJ2-7): EPEVTQTPSHQVTQMGQEVILRCVPISNHLYFYWYRQILGQKVEFLVSFYNNEISEKSEIFDDQFSVERPDGSNFTLKIRSTKLEDSAMYFCASRGTGVSYEQYFGPGTRLTVT.

The chain links TRBV5-1 to TRBJ2-5; D may be TRBD2 (6 bases). Trimming took off 1 base at V and 5 bases at J, with 12 bases between the two ends. The CDR3 covers 14 residues. Germline CDR1 SGHRS, CDR2 YFSETQ. The CDR3 DNA reads as TGCGCCAGCAGCTTGACCGGGGGTGCGGAGACCCAGTACTTC. Its translation is CASSLTGGAETQYF.

The chain recombines TRBV7-8 with TRBJ2-3; 8 positions match TRBD2. Trimming cost V 0 bases and J 3 bases; bases outside gene matches: 5. CDR3 size: 16 residues. From germline, CDR1 is SGHVS and CDR2 FQNEAQ. Written as DNA, the CDR3 is TGTGCCAGCAGCTTAGCCCCAGCGGGGGTAACAGATACGCAGTATTTT. Translating gives CASSLAPAGVTDTQYF.

The CDR3 protein is CASRQGVNGGYTF. For the CDR3, the DNA is TGTGCCAGCAGACAGGGAGTCAACGGTGGCTACACCTTC. The chain joins TRBV6-5 to TRBJ1-2; D may be TRBD1 (6 bases). Trimming cost V 6 bases and J 7 bases, with 15 bases left between them. The CDR3 consists of 13 residues. The germline V gene encodes CDR1 MNHEY and CDR2 SVGAGI.

As regards this clone: Different DNA sequences within this sample yield the same CDR3. The chain recombines TRBV5-1 with TRBJ2-2, with 7 nucleotides matching TRBD2. The germline V gene has CDR1 SGHRS and CDR2 YFSETQ. Trimming at V came to 4 bases and at J to 0 bases, leaving 3 bases not matched to a gene. The CDR3 runs to 15 residues. This CDR3 reads CASSLGLTNTGELFF. The CDR3 nucleotides read TGCGCCAGCAGCCTGGGACTAACGAACACCGGGGAGCTGTTTTTT.

This clone was observed a few times. V and J are TRBV7-9 and TRBJ1-1; D possibly corresponds to TRBD1 (5 bases). The V and J ends lost 2 bases and 7 bases respectively, with 11 bases between them. The CDR3 has 13 residues. Germline V lookup: CDR1 SEHNR, CDR2 FQNEAQ (reference sequence). This CDR3 is CASSLRPQVEAFF. The CDR3 region has the DNA TGTGCCAGCAGCTTACGCCCACAGGTTGAAGCTTTCTTT.